A selection of T cell receptor beta chains follows, all from one sample in a study of siplizumab effects on memory and regulatory T cells. Libraries were prepared by immunoSEQ multiplex PCR; TCRdb keeps only in-frame clonotypes and omits some of them. Of approximately 84,000 clones in the sample, around 95% were seen once. Sequenced sample: CD8+ T cells sorted from blood. Source of these receptors: a human donor in good health. CDR3s include the opening cysteine and the closing phenylalanine or tryptophan. Fields, in order: V gene, J gene, clone size, D gene, CDR3 DNA, CDR3 protein. D genes are given only for firm matches. Rows give clone size only sometimes, using once, few, many, or a class for an expanded clone.

V gene: TRBV27
J gene: TRBJ2-3
clone size: .
D gene: .
CDR3 DNA: TGTGCCAGCAGGCCCCTAGTTCACCAGACAGATACGCAGTATTTT
CDR3 protein: CASRPLVHQTDTQYF

V gene: TRBV4-2
J gene: TRBJ2-5
clone size: .
D gene: TRBD1
CDR3 DNA: TGTGCCAGCAGCTTCAGGGGGCAGGGAGGAGAGACCCAGTACTTC
CDR3 protein: CASSFRGQGGETQYF

V gene: TRBV23-1
J gene: TRBJ2-5
clone size: .
D gene: TRBD2
CDR3 DNA: TGCGCCAGCAGTCAATTCCGGCTAGCGGGAGCTCGGGAAGAGACCCAGTACTTC
CDR3 protein: CASSQFRLAGAREETQYF

V gene: TRBV9
J gene: TRBJ2-3
clone size: .
D gene: TRBD2
CDR3 DNA: TGTGCCAGCAGCGATAGCGGGGTCGCAGGGACAGATACGCAGTATTTT
CDR3 protein: CASSDSGVAGTDTQYF

V gene: TRBV9
J gene: TRBJ1-1
clone size: .
D gene: .
CDR3 DNA: TGTGCCAGCAGCCCAATCGGCGGGAGTCCACCAAATGAAGCTTTCTTT
CDR3 protein: CASSPIGGSPPNEAFF

V gene: TRBV27
J gene: TRBJ2-7
clone size: few
D gene: .
CDR3 DNA: TGTGCCAGCAGTCCCGGGACGAAGCCCTTTGAGCAGTACTTC
CDR3 protein: CASSPGTKPFEQYF

V gene: TRBV19
J gene: TRBJ1-5
clone size: .
D gene: .
CDR3 DNA: TGTGCCAGTAGTATTTGGGGGGAAAGCAATCAGCCCCAGCATTTT
CDR3 protein: CASSIWGESNQPQHF

V gene: TRBV9
J gene: TRBJ2-2
clone size: .
D gene: TRBD2
CDR3 DNA: TGTGCCAGCAGTCGAGAGCTGGGACTAGCGGGGAACACCGGGGAGCTGTTTTTT
CDR3 protein: CASSRELGLAGNTGELFF

V gene: TRBV5-5
J gene: TRBJ2-7
clone size: .
D gene: .
CDR3 DNA: TGTGCCAGCAGCTTGGCGATCGGGCCTTCCTACGAGCAGTACTTC
CDR3 protein: CASSLAIGPSYEQYF

V gene: TRBV10-3
J gene: TRBJ1-1
clone size: few
D gene: TRBD1
CDR3 DNA: TGTGCCATCAGTGGGGACAGCGATATTGAAGCTTTCTTT
CDR3 protein: CAISGDSDIEAFF

V gene: TRBV28
J gene: TRBJ1-2
clone size: .
D gene: TRBD1
CDR3 DNA: TGTGCCAGCAGGGGAAGGGACAGGAGGTATGGCTACACCTTC
CDR3 protein: CASRGRDRRYGYTF

V gene: TRBV5-1
J gene: TRBJ2-7
clone size: .
D gene: .
CDR3 DNA: TGCGCCAGCAGCTTCGGAGTAGGGTCCTACGAGCAGTACTTC
CDR3 protein: CASSFGVGSYEQYF

V gene: TRBV14
J gene: TRBJ1-2
clone size: .
D gene: TRBD1
CDR3 DNA: TGTGCCAGCAGCCCCAGGGACAGGGTTTTCGTCGGCTACACCTTC
CDR3 protein: CASSPRDRVFVGYTF

V gene: TRBV2
J gene: TRBJ2-1
clone size: .
D gene: .
CDR3 DNA: TGTGCCAGCAGTGAATCTGGCGAGAACTTCAATGAGCAGTTCTTC
CDR3 protein: CASSESGENFNEQFF

V gene: TRBV5-8
J gene: TRBJ2-1
clone size: .
D gene: .
CDR3 DNA: TGTGCCAGCAGCTTGGAAGGACCCCAACCGGAGCAGTTCTTC
CDR3 protein: CASSLEGPQPEQFF

V gene: TRBV10-2
J gene: TRBJ2-6
clone size: once
D gene: .
CDR3 DNA: TGCGCCAGCAGCGTTACAGGGACTTCCGGGGCCAACGTCCTGACTTTC
CDR3 protein: CASSVTGTSGANVLTF

V gene: TRBV5-1
J gene: TRBJ1-2
clone size: .
D gene: .
CDR3 DNA: TGCGCCAGCAGCCCCGAGCCAGGACCGAGGGGCTACACCTTC
CDR3 protein: CASSPEPGPRGYTF

V gene: TRBV18
J gene: TRBJ2-7
clone size: .
D gene: TRBD2
CDR3 DNA: TGTGCCAGCTCACCCAGCGGGGGTTTAGGGACCTACGAGCAGTACTTC
CDR3 protein: CASSPSGGLGTYEQYF

V gene: TRBV13
J gene: TRBJ2-7
clone size: .
D gene: .
CDR3 DNA: TGTGCCAGCAGCTTAAATATGGGGGTGGGGTGGAACGAGCAGTACTTC
CDR3 protein: CASSLNMGVGWNEQYF

V gene: TRBV19
J gene: TRBJ2-1
clone size: .
D gene: .
CDR3 DNA: TGTGCCAGTACGTGGGGCTCCTACAATGAGCAGTTCTTC
CDR3 protein: CASTWGSYNEQFF

V gene: TRBV11-2
J gene: TRBJ2-1
clone size: .
D gene: .
CDR3 DNA: TGTGCCAGCAGCTTAGTGTCAGGGAGCAATGAGCAGTTCTTC
CDR3 protein: CASSLVSGSNEQFF

V gene: TRBV5-1
J gene: TRBJ2-5
clone size: once
D gene: .
CDR3 DNA: TGCGCCAGCAGCTCATGGGCCTCGTTTGCAGCAGAGACCCAGTACTTC
CDR3 protein: CASSSWASFAAETQYF

V gene: TRBV7-8
J gene: TRBJ1-4
clone size: .
D gene: TRBD1
CDR3 DNA: TGTGCCAGCAGCTTCCTCGACAGGGGAGGCGAAAAACTGTTTTTT
CDR3 protein: CASSFLDRGGEKLFF

V gene: TRBV27
J gene: TRBJ1-2
clone size: .
D gene: .
CDR3 DNA: TGTGCCAGCAGTATCCGTAGTCGGGGGAGGCCTTATGGCTACACCTTC
CDR3 protein: CASSIRSRGRPYGYTF

V gene: TRBV7-6
J gene: TRBJ1-1
clone size: .
D gene: .
CDR3 DNA: TGTGCCAGCAGCCTCAGACCACAGGAGAACACTGAAGCTTTCTTT
CDR3 protein: CASSLRPQENTEAFF

V gene: TRBV4-1
J gene: TRBJ2-2
clone size: .
D gene: .
CDR3 DNA: TGCGCCAGCAGCCAAGAGGAATTTCGAGCCGACGGGGAGCTGTTTTTT
CDR3 protein: CASSQEEFRADGELFF

V gene: TRBV2
J gene: TRBJ1-1
clone size: .
D gene: .
CDR3 DNA: TGTGCCAGCAGTGAACGGGTTATGAACACTGAAGCTTTCTTT
CDR3 protein: CASSERVMNTEAFF

V gene: TRBV30
J gene: TRBJ2-7
clone size: .
D gene: .
CDR3 DNA: TGTGCCTGGAGTGTACGGGGCGGTTACGAGCAGTACTTC
CDR3 protein: CAWSVRGGYEQYF

V gene: TRBV19
J gene: TRBJ1-2
clone size: once
D gene: .
CDR3 DNA: TGTGCCAGTAAAGGATCCCCATATGGCTACACCTTC
CDR3 protein: CASKGSPYGYTF